The rows below give T cell receptor beta chains drawn from one sample of a study of T-cell reconstitution after alpha-beta-depleted transplantation in children. A single record per CDR3 protein comes from TCRdb applying MiXCR to the PCR reads. The table shows about 690,000 distinct CDR3 sequences, with approximately 16% occurring only once. This material consisted of PBMCs from the stem cell graft donor, taken from the stem cell graft. These receptors all stem from a human donor who donated a stem cell graft to a child with acute myeloid leukemia. The CDR3 runs from the conserved cysteine through the conserved F or W. The D gene is left open where the match is weak. For some rows the clone size is stated as once, few or many, or as a class when expanded; others skip it.

size,V,J,D,DNA,CDR3
few,TRBV5-1,TRBJ1-2,.,TGCGCCAGCAGGCTGTATAACTATGGCTACACCTTC,CASRLYNYGYTF
few,TRBV3-1,TRBJ1-5,.,TGTGCCAGCAGCCAAGATCAAGGACGGGGGCCCCAGCATTTT,CASSQDQGRGPQHF
.,TRBV5-1,TRBJ2-6,TRBD2,TGCGCCAGCAGCCCTGCCGGACTAGCGGTTCCCTCTGGGGCCAACGTCCTGACTTTC,CASSPAGLAVPSGANVLTF
many,TRBV29-1,TRBJ2-1,.,TGCAGCGTTGAAGGTGGTAGGGGGCAGTTCTTC,CSVEGGRGQFF
few,TRBV9,TRBJ2-4,.,TGTGCCAGCAGCGTAGGGCGGGGACTAGCCAAAAACATTCAGTACTTC,CASSVGRGLAKNIQYF
.,TRBV6-1,TRBJ2-1,TRBD2,TGTGCCAGCAGTGTAGCGGGCTACTACAATGAGCAGTTCTTC,CASSVAGYYNEQFF
.,TRBV6-2/TRBV6-3,TRBJ1-6,TRBD1,TGTGCCAGCAGTTGGGGACAGGTCGATTCACCCCTCCACTTT,CASSWGQVDSPLHF
.,TRBV7-2,TRBJ2-7,TRBD1,TGTGCCAGCAGCTTAGCCTCGGGACAGGGCTACGAGCAGTACTTC,CASSLASGQGYEQYF
many,TRBV21-1,TRBJ2-3,.,TGTGCCAGCAGCAAAGAGACGAGGATCACAGATACGCAGTATTTT,CASSKETRITDTQYF
many,TRBV4-1,TRBJ1-1,.,TGCGCCAGCAGGCCTGGGAACACTGAAGCTTTCTTT,CASRPGNTEAFF
.,TRBV7-9,TRBJ2-3,.,TGTGCCAGCAGCCCGCCACAGGGATATACGCAGTATTTT,CASSPPQGYTQYF
.,TRBV12-3/TRBV12-4,TRBJ1-6,TRBD1,TGTGCCAGCAGTCTCACAGGGGGAAGAGGGAGTTCACCCCTCCACTTT,CASSLTGGRGSSPLHF
.,TRBV7-9,TRBJ1-5,TRBD1,TGTGCCAGCAGCGCAACAGGGGATTATAGCAATCAGCCCCAGCATTTT,CASSATGDYSNQPQHF
few,TRBV12-3/TRBV12-4,TRBJ2-6,TRBD1,TGTGCCAGCAGCTCAGGACAGGGTTTCTCTGGGGCCAACGTCCTGACTTTC,CASSSGQGFSGANVLTF
many,TRBV11-2,TRBJ1-2,TRBD1,TGTGCCAGCAGCTTAGAAACAGGGGGCCTCAACTATGGCTACACCTTC,CASSLETGGLNYGYTF
many,TRBV20-1,TRBJ2-3,TRBD1,TGCAGTGCCCACCCCCAGGGGGCAGCGGTAGATACGCAGTATTTT,CSAHPQGAAVDTQYF
many,TRBV24-1,TRBJ2-1,TRBD1,TGTGCCACCTCGGGACAGGGGTACAATGAGCAGTTCTTC,CATSGQGYNEQFF
many,TRBV12-3/TRBV12-4,TRBJ2-7,TRBD2,TGTGCCAGCAGTTTAGCTGGGGGGGGCTACGAGCAGTACTTC,CASSLAGGGYEQYF